Shown below are 19 T cell receptor beta chains from a single sample sequenced in a study of blood T cell repertoires in COVID-19. Data came from immunoSEQ multiplex PCR; TCRdb stores just in-frame clones and leaves some out. The sample shows approximately 160,000 clones, 85% to 90% of them seen only once. Sequencing was performed on peripheral blood. All receptors come from a man between 50 and 59 years old with active or convalescent COVID-19.

The rearrangement links TRBV19 to TRBJ1-5; a weak D match, TRBD1 (5 bases). Germline-derived CDR1 and CDR2 are LNHDA and SQIVND (reference sequence). The CDR3 has 14 amino acids. The ends were cut back, 5 bases at V and 2 bases at J, with 10 bases in the middle. CDR3 nucleotide sequence: TGTGCCAGTAGTGCGGGACGAGGCAATCAGCCCCAGCATTTT. Its translation: CASSAGRGNQPQHF.

This clone was detected a few times. The chain combines TRBV10-2 with TRBJ2-5, with TRBD1 as a possible D gene (5 bases). This CDR3 has 13 residues. Germline lookup yields CDR1 WSHSY and CDR2 SAAADI. Trimming stripped 8 bases from V and 4 bases from J, with 14 bases between. CDR3 nucleotides: TGCGCCAGCTCTAGGGGCGAAGGAGAGACCCAGTACTTC. This sequence encodes CASSRGEGETQYF.

The CDR3 DNA follows: TGTGCCAGCAGCCCAAAGTCAGGACAGGGCTACGAGCAGTACTTC. Translation gives CASSPKSGQGYEQYF. V and J are TRBV7-9 and TRBJ2-7, with 8 bases that match TRBD1. CDR1 and CDR2 from the germline V gene are SEHNR and FQNEAQ (reference sequence). The V and J ends lost 5 bases and 3 bases, in that order; junction bases with no gene match: 9. The CDR3 loop spans 15 amino acids.

The rearrangement uses TRBV27 and TRBJ1-4; perhaps TRBD1 as D (6 bases). Deletions cut 1 base from V and 7 bases from J, with 13 bases between. The CDR3 totals 15 residues. From germline, CDR1 is MNHEY and CDR2 SMNVEV (reference sequence). This CDR3 reads CASSLLAGGIEKLFF. CDR3 coding DNA: TGTGCCAGCAGTTTATTGGCGGGGGGCATTGAAAAACTGTTTTTT. The full variable domain, with the rest looked up from reference TRBV27 and TRBJ1-4, is EAQVTQNPRYLITVTGKKLTVTCSQNMNHEYMSWYRQDPGLGLRQIYYSMNVEVTDKGDVPEGYKVSRKEKRNFPLILESPSPNQTSLYFCASSLLAGGIEKLFFGSGTQLSVL.

This CDR3 is CATSRDPGGNQPQHF. CDR3 nucleotide sequence: TGTGCCACCAGCAGAGATCCGGGTGGCAATCAGCCCCAGCATTTT. The rearrangement uses TRBV15 and TRBJ1-5, with D unresolved. CDR3 length: 15 amino acids. From germline, CDR1 is LNHNV and CDR2 YYDKDF (reference sequence). The V end was cut by 0 bases, the J end by 2 bases, with 8 bases between.

This clone appeared once. The chain links TRBV13 to TRBJ1-2; TRBD1 matches 7 bases. CDR3 size: 14 residues. V was pared by 3 bases and J by 12 bases, with 13 bases of the junction left unmatched. CDR1 is PRHDT, CDR2 FYEKMQ, per germline (reference sequence). The CDR3 spells CASSFRPGQRGHTF. The CDR3 DNA is TGTGCCAGCAGCTTTCGACCGGGACAGAGGGGCCACACCTTC.

With respect to this clone: Other nucleotide sequences in the sample specify the same CDR3. This chain uses TRBV5-1 with TRBJ2-3, with D tentatively TRBD1 (5 bases). CDR1 is SGHRS and CDR2 is YFSETQ in the germline V gene. The CDR3 is 15 amino acids. The V end lost 0 bases, the J end lost 1 base, and 9 bases lay between the germline ends. CDR3: CASSLVGQGTDTQYF. The DNA for the CDR3 is TGCGCCAGCAGCTTGGTGGGGCAGGGCACAGATACGCAGTATTTT.

The chain combines TRBV6-5 with TRBJ2-6, with D perhaps TRBD2 (5 bases). Germline V gives CDR1 MNHEY, CDR2 SVGAGI. This CDR3 has 15 amino acids. Trimming left V 6 bases short and J 1 base short, with 10 bases between. The CDR3 loop reads CASSRDFSGANVLTF. For the CDR3, the DNA is TGTGCCAGCAGCCGGGATTTTTCTGGGGCCAACGTCCTGACTTTC.

The chain employs TRBV9 and TRBJ2-3; 10 nucleotides align to TRBD2. Germline CDR1 is SGDLS and CDR2 is YYNGEE. V shed 0 bases, J shed 0 bases, and the junction held 7 bases outside the gene matches. CDR3 size: 18 residues. The CDR3 DNA follows: TGTGCCAGCAGCGTAGGAAAGCGGGGGGGTCGAAGCACAGATACGCAGTATTTT. Its translation is CASSVGKRGGRSTDTQYF. Based on the CDR3 plus reference TRBV9 and TRBJ2-3, the full variable domain is DSGVTQTPKHLITATGQRVTLRCSPRSGDLSVYWYQQSLDQGLQFLIQYYNGEERAKGNILERFSAQQFPDLHSELNLSSLELGDSALYFCASSVGKRGGRSTDTQYFGPGTRLTVL.

The gene calls are TRBV12-3 or TRBV12-4 and TRBJ1-1, with D uncertain. This CDR3 spans 13 amino acids. V was pared by 4 bases and J by 6 bases, with 12 bases between. CDR3 coding DNA: TGTGCCAGCAGTTGGACTCCGGGTGCTGAAGCTTTCTTT. It specifies CASSWTPGAEAFF.

CDR3 nucleotide sequence: TGTGCCAGCAGTACCCCGGGACTAGCCTACAATGAGCAGTTCTTC. This translates into CASSTPGLAYNEQFF. The chain uses TRBV6-6 and TRBJ2-1; TRBD2 aligns across 8 bases. The CDR3 spans 15 residues. V was clipped by 5 bases and J by 2 bases; unmatched bases: 5. Germline V lookup: CDR1 MNHNY, CDR2 SVGAGI (reference sequence).

This clone has more than one count but fewer than ten. The chain employs TRBV30 and TRBJ1-2, with D hard to call. Trimming stripped 4 bases from V and 8 bases from J, with 17 bases between. Germline-derived CDR1 and CDR2 are GTSNPN and SVGIG (reference sequence). The CDR3 loop spans 13 amino acids. The DNA for the CDR3 is TGTGCCTGGACCCTTGCAGCCTGGAGGGGCTACACCTTC. Amino acids: CAWTLAAWRGYTF. The complete variable domain, with remaining parts taken from reference TRBV30 and TRBJ1-2, reads SQTIHQWPATLVQPVGSPLSLECTVEGTSNPNLYWYRQAAGRGLQLLFYSVGIGQISSEVPQNLSASRPQDRQFILSSKKLLLSDSGFYLCAWTLAAWRGYTFGSGTRLTVV.

This CDR3 reads CASSPHTSTNEKLFF. The DNA of the CDR3 is TGTGCCAGCAGCCCGCACACCTCAACTAATGAAAAACTGTTTTTT. The chain uses TRBV7-6 and TRBJ1-4; the D is unclear. There are 15 residues in the CDR3. Germline V gene sequence: CDR1 SGHVS, CDR2 FNYEAQ. V dropped 5 bases and J dropped 0 bases, with 10 bases sitting between them.

This sequence joins TRBV7-2 and TRBJ2-3; 10 positions agree with TRBD2. Germline V lookup: CDR1 SGHTA, CDR2 FQGNSA. The CDR3 totals 16 residues. V lost 1 base to trimming and J lost 2 bases; unmatched junction nucleotides: 3. The CDR3: CASSLGAGGLTDTQYF. The CDR3 nucleotides are TGTGCCAGCAGCTTAGGAGCGGGGGGGCTCACAGATACGCAGTATTTT.

This sequence joins TRBV9 and TRBJ2-5, with 10 bases fitting TRBD2. CDR3 size: 18 residues. J was trimmed by 2 bases and V by 4 bases; bases with no gene match: 14. The germline V gene encodes CDR1 SGDLS and CDR2 YYNGEE. CDR3 amino acids: CASSPTNVAGGRQETQYF. The CDR3 region has the DNA TGTGCCAGCAGCCCGACTAATGTAGCGGGGGGCCGGCAAGAGACCCAGTACTTC.

The rearrangement links TRBV25-1 to TRBJ1-1, with TRBD1 matching over 7 bases. The CDR3 length is 15 residues. Germline lookup yields CDR1 MGHDK and CDR2 SYGVNS. V lost 5 bases and J lost 10; bases outside the gene matches: 16. CDR3 sequence (DNA): TGTGCCAGCAGTAAGTCATCCATTGGGGACAGTGGAGCTTTCTTT. The encoded protein is CASSKSSIGDSGAFF. The entire variable domain, with the rest obtained from reference TRBV25-1 and TRBJ1-1, is as follows: EADIYQTPRYLVIGTGKKITLECSQTMGHDKMYWYQQDPGMELHLIHYSYGVNSTEKGDLSSESTVSRIRTEHFPLTLESARPSHTSQYLCASSKSSIGDSGAFFGQGTRLTVV.

The table lists this clone with a count of one. J is TRBJ1-5 and V is TRBV10-3, with D unclear. V lost 7 bases to trimming and J lost 0 bases, with 10 bases between them. In germline, CDR1 is ENHRY, CDR2 SYGVKD. The CDR3 has 14 residues. CDR3 region: CAINQEYSNQPQHF. As DNA, the CDR3 is TGTGCCATCAATCAGGAATATAGCAATCAGCCCCAGCATTTT.

V gene TRBV5-1 combines with J gene TRBJ2-1; 10 bases agree with TRBD2. V dropped 0 bases and J dropped 8; count of bases not matched to a gene: 8. CDR3 length: 16 amino acids. Germline CDR1 is SGHRS and CDR2 is YFSETQ. The DNA for the CDR3 is TGCGCCAGCAGCTTGGGATTTAGCGGGAGGAGGGATGAGCAGTTCTTC. Its translation is CASSLGFSGRRDEQFF.

The V gene is TRBV3-1 (or the pseudogene TRBV3-2), the J gene TRBJ1-3; D remains ambiguous. Germline assignment: CDR1 LGHDT and CDR2 YNNKEL (reference sequence). The CDR3 runs 15 residues. V gave up 4 bases and J gave up 0 bases, with 10 bases separating them. CDR3 DNA: TGTGCCAGCAGCCGCCGAGGCCCCTCTGGAAACACCATATATTTT. It is translated as CASSRRGPSGNTIYF.